These T cell receptor beta chains were read from a single sample in a study of cytomegalovirus exposure and HLA in healthy donors. TCRdb's copy holds only in-frame clones and misses some; the assay was immunoSEQ multiplex PCR. The sample has roughly 65,000 clones; around 93% are singletons. Sequencing was done on a sample of PBMCs. The receptors here all came from a man aged 18-30 years in good health and CMV-seronegative. Both conserved end residues are part of each CDR3.

v_call cdr3_aa
TRBV13 CASSLRTGGLLAKNIQYF
TRBV7-2 CASTRGWGDYGYTF
TRBV7-3 CATWPFSNEQFF
TRBV28 CASSTRGEGYTF
TRBV19 CASSQVASGSNEQFF
TRBV2 CATGQGNYGYTF
TRBV18 CASSPRTEETQYF
TRBV6-1 CASSDGTSGSHEQYF
TRBV18 CASSLASGLMFQPQHF
TRBV13 CASSLNLDRGSNYGYTF
TRBV7-9 CASSIQVSYNEQFF
TRBV5-1 CASSRGSGTGTDTQYF
TRBV19 CASKTVSNQPQHF
TRBV4-3 CASSSAGTGIYGYTF
TRBV2 CATGGGRTGELFF
TRBV18 CASSQGRGNNYEQYF
TRBV4-1 CASSHLGFDNEQFF
TRBV7-6 CASSLRSGLAADYNEQFF
TRBV5-5 CASSSLTGSYEQYF
TRBV20-1 CSASYGYTF
TRBV19 CASSRQKGTEAFF
TRBV5-3 CARSLERGTYEQYF
TRBV27 CASSFSRQVSNYEQYF
TRBV28 CAGGNNEQFF
TRBV18 CASSPQGAAKNIQYF
TRBV2 CASETGLRNTGELFF
TRBV5-1 CASTRQGAQNTEAFF
TRBV30 CAWNRAANYGYTF
TRBV28 CASRTGGYNEQFF
TRBV7-3 CAKDDGNEKLFF
TRBV9 CASSVGQTSYEQYF
TRBV9 CASSAGGQGRPVLFF
TRBV5-8 CARLGAAHRYEQYF
TRBV11-3 CASSFGVMGDTQYF
TRBV5-6 CASSPSDRGFYEQYF
TRBV5-5 CASTFRGQQNEKLFF
TRBV5-4 CASSLLNTGELFF
TRBV2 CASSRGGEVYGYTF
TRBV30 CAGTSGNSYNEQFF
TRBV28 CASIGGGAFYEQYF